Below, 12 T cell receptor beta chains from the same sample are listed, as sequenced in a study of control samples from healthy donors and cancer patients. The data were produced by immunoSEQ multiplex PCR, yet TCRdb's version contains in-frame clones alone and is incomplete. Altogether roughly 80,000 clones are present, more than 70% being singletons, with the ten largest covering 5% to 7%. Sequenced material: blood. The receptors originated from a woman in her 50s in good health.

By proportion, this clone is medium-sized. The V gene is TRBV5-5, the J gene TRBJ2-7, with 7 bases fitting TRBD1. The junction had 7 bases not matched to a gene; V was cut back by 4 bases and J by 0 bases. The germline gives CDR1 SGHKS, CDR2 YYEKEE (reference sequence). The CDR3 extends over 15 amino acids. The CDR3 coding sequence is TGTGCCAGCAGCGAGCGGACAGGACTCTCCTACGAGCAGTACTTC. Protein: CASSERTGLSYEQYF.

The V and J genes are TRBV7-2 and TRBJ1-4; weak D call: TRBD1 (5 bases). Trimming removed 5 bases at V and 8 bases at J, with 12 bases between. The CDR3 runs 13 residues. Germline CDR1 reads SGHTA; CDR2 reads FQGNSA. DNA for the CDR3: TGTGCCAGCAGCGCCCGAGGGGAAGAAAAACTGTTTTTT. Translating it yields CASSARGEEKLFF.

As DNA, the CDR3 is TGTGCCAGCAGCTTGGGCAGGGGTGACGAGCAGTACTTC. It codes for CASSLGRGDEQYF. The chain recombines TRBV13 with TRBJ2-7; a weak D match, TRBD1 (6 bases). V lost 3 bases to trimming and J lost 5 bases, with 11 bases between them. The CDR3 consists of 13 residues. CDR1 and CDR2 (germline): PRHDT, FYEKMQ (reference sequence). Full variable domain (outside the CDR3, taken from reference TRBV13 and TRBJ2-7): AAGVIQSPRHLIKEKRETATLKCYPIPRHDTVYWYQQGPGQDPQFLISFYEKMQSDKGSIPDRFSAQQFSDYHSELNMSSLELGDSALYFCASSLGRGDEQYFGPGTRLTVT.

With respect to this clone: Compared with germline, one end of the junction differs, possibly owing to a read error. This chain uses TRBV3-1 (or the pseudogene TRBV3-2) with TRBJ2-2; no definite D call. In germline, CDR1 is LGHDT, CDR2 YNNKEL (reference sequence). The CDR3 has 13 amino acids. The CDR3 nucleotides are TGTGCCGGCAGCCAACCCACCCCCGGGGAGCTGTTTTTT. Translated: CAGSQPTPGELFF.

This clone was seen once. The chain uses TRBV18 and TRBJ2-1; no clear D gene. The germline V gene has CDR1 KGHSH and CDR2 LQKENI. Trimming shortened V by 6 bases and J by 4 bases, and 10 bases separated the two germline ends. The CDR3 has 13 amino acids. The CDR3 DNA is TGTGCCAGCTCGAAGTCAATATACAATGAGCAGTTCTTC. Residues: CASSKSIYNEQFF. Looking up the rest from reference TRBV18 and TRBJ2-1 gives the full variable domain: NAGVMQNPRHLVRRRGQEARLRCSPMKGHSHVYWYRQLPEEGLKFMVYLQKENIIDESGMPKERFSAEFPKEGPSILRIQQVVRGDSAAYFCASSKSIYNEQFFGPGTRLTVL.

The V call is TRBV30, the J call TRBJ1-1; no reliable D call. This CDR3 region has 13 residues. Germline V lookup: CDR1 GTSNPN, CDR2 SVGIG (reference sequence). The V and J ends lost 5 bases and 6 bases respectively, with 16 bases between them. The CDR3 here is CAWEKFTSSEAFF. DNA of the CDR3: TGTGCCTGGGAAAAGTTTACGTCTTCTGAAGCTTTCTTT.

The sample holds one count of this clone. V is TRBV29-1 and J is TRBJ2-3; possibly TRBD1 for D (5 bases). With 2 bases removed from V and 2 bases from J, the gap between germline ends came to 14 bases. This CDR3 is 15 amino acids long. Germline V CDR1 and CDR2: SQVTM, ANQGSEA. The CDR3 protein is CSVERGQGYTDTQYF. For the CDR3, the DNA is TGCAGCGTTGAAAGGGGCCAGGGATACACAGATACGCAGTATTTT.

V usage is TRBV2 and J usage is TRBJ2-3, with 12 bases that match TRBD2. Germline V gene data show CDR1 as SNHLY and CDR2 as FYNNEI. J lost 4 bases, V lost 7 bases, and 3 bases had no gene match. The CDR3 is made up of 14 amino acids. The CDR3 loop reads CASTSGGASDTQYF. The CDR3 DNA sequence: TGTGCCAGCACTAGCGGGGGGGCCTCAGATACGCAGTATTTT. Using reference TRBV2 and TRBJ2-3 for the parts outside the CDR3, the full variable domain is EPEVTQTPSHQVTQMGQEVILRCVPISNHLYFYWYRQILGQKVEFLVSFYNNEISEKSEIFDDQFSVERPDGSNFTLKIRSTKLEDSAMYFCASTSGGASDTQYFGPGTRLTVL.

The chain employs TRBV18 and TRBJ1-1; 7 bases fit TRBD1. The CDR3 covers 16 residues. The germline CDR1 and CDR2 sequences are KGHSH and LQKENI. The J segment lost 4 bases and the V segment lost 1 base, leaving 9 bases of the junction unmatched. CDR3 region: CASSPRATGSSTEAFF. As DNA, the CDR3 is TGTGCCAGCTCACCACGCGCGACAGGGTCGAGCACTGAAGCTTTCTTT.

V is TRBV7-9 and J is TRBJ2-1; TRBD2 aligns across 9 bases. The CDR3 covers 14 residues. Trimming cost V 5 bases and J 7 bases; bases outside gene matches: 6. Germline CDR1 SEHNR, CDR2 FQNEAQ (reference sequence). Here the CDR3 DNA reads TGTGCCAGCAGCCTTAGCGGGGGTTTGAATGAGCAGTTCTTC. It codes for CASSLSGGLNEQFF.

Here the CDR3 DNA reads TGTGCCAGCAAAACATCCGATGAAGCTTTCTTT. Translation gives CASKTSDEAFF. The chain couples TRBV3-1 (or the pseudogene TRBV3-2) to TRBJ1-1; no firm D call. Germline values: CDR1 LGHDT, CDR2 YNNKEL (reference sequence). The CDR3 runs 11 residues. V was clipped by 7 bases and J by 7 bases, with 10 bases between them.

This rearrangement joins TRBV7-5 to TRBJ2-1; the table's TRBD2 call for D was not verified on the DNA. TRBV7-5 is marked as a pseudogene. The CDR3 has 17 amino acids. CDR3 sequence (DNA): TGTGCCAGAAGCTTTACGAACCGATGTTTCGAGGACAATGAGCAGTTCTTC. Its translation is CARSFTNRCFEDNEQFF.